This TCR beta chain was recorded in a study of graft-versus-host responses after intestinal transplantation. This CDR3 comprises 13 residues. Germline loops: CDR1 MNHEY, CDR2 SVGAGI. The ends lost 5 bases at V and 6 bases at J; junction bases unmatched: 1. Comments on this clone: Its antigen is currently unknown.

Overall study results and limits: Graft-donor T cell macrochimerism coincided with high graft-versus-host to host-versus-graft clonal ratios in allografts.

Only in-frame clones appear in the TCRdb table, and some are missing; sequencing was by immunoSEQ multiplex PCR. The data show nearly 110,000 clones, about 91% seen once. The chain is built from TRBV6-5 and TRBJ2-1; 10 bases agree with TRBD1. The clonotype was recovered from a human donor who was the organ donor for an intestinal transplant. The specimen comprised unstimulated CD4+ T cells sorted from spleen or lymph node cells, sampled before transplant. The CDR3 region has the DNA TGTGCCAGCAGTGGGGACAGGGGCAATGAGCAGTTCTTC. Translation: CASSGDRGNEQFF.